The present T cell receptor beta chain was sequenced within a study of primary melanoma T cells and metastatic recurrence (dated by TCRdb to about 2020). General notes on the study: The cohort consisted of 150 to 250 primary melanomas of stage T2 to T4, each more than 1 mm thick. Whether patient outcome could be predicted by T-cell fraction and T-cell repertoire clonality in primary melanoma tumors was the question this study put to the test. The T-cell fraction measured by TCR beta sequencing was compared against progression-free survival as the clinical outcome. Histopathological grading of tumor-infiltrating lymphocytes served as the comparison point for the T-cell fraction derived from sequencing.

CDR1 and CDR2 (SGHNT, YENEEA) derive from the germline V gene. At the junction V is shortened by 8 bases and J by 5 bases, with 16 bases in between. The CDR3 measures 14 amino acids from cysteine to phenylalanine. Only CDR3 DNA remains: 42 bases, in frame from the first base. This clone was counted a few times. The specificity of this receptor is unknown. No much larger clone exists at a distance of one base, and base qualities are not known. Each patient's primary melanoma had been surgically resected and was viewed as potentially curable, though still at risk of metastatic recurrence. The method behind the library was the immunoSEQ multiplex PCR assay. Primary melanoma tumor tissue underwent high-throughput sequencing of the T-cell receptor beta chain. The authors processed their data as follows. The repertoire analyses covered TCRB CDR3 sharing between samples and the distribution of insertions and deletions. A gradient-boosted model ranked how well the T-cell fraction predicted outcome compared with histopathological variables. TCRdb provides this immuneACCESS table in a form limited to in-frame rearrangements. Some clones are lacking; in checked studies, under half of them reflect an unresolved V gene, and why the rest are absent is not known. The V and J calls and the clone size are those of that table, but D and trimming were determined from the DNA. Recorded for this sample are around 3,000 clones; roughly 78% of them occurred a single time. The ten top clones hold roughly 20% of the sample.

What the research found in general, with its limitations: The authors presented an effective T-cell-mediated antitumor response in primary melanoma only as a suggestion and not as a demonstrated mechanism. Progression-free survival was reportedly predicted by the tumor T-cell fraction independently of thickness, ulceration, mitotic rate and age. A T-cell fraction greater than 20% appeared to be protective whatever the ulceration status, mitotic rate or nodal disease. Compared with adding any other histopathological variable to tumor thickness, adding T-cell fraction reportedly produced a bigger improvement in progression-free survival prediction.

This chain is built from TRBV11-3 and TRBJ1-3; no D gene call is confident. Sequenced: melanoma tumor tissue. This sequence was found in a human donor with melanoma. The sequenced DNA is TGTGCCAGCGGGGTGGTTTACGGGAGAAACACCATATATTTT. Translated, this gives CASGVVYGRNTIYF.